These T cell receptor beta chains were read from a single sample in a study of T cells in Graves' hyperthyroidism and ophthalmopathy. TCRdb independently ran MiXCR on the multiplex PCR reads; one entry per CDR3 protein. The sample consists of more than 250,000 distinct CDR3 sequences, 13% to 15% of them appearing once. Source material: blood. All receptors come from a woman aged 45-60 years with Graves' hyperthyroidism that later progressed to Graves' ophthalmopathy. CDR3s include the opening cysteine and the closing phenylalanine or tryptophan. D genes are given only for firm matches. Clone size is shown for a subset of rows, as once, few, many or a class of expanded clone.

cdr3_aa cdr3_nt v_call d_call j_call clone_size
CASSNREGYTF TGTGCCAGCAGCAACAGGGAGGGCTACACCTTC TRBV7-8 . TRBJ1-2 .
CASTTSLRAEKYEQYF TGTGCCAGTACCACTTCCTTGCGGGCAGAGAAATACGAGCAGTACTTC TRBV19 . TRBJ2-7 once
CSARAQRSSYNEQFF TGCAGTGCTAGAGCTCAGCGGAGCTCCTACAATGAGCAGTTCTTC TRBV20-1 . TRBJ2-1 many
CASSLLLGGYTF TGTGCCAGCAGCTTGTTATTGGGTGGCTACACCTTC TRBV5-6 . TRBJ1-2 .
CASNSGESSYEQYF TGTGCCAGCAACAGCGGAGAAAGCTCCTACGAGCAGTACTTC TRBV13 . TRBJ2-7 many
CASSGGLAGVRQYF TGTGCCAGCAGTGGTGGACTAGCGGGAGTAAGGCAGTACTTC TRBV12-3/TRBV12-4 TRBD2 TRBJ2-7 many
CASGLVRNPGGSFTGELFF TGTGCTAGTGGTTTGGTCCGTAACCCAGGGGGCTCCTTCACCGGGGAGCTGTTTTTT TRBV12-5 TRBD1 TRBJ2-2 many
CASSLGGASNYEQYF TGCGCCAGCAGCTTGGGGGGCGCTAGCAACTACGAGCAGTACTTC TRBV5-1 . TRBJ2-7 many
CSASGRANEKLFF TGCAGTGCGAGTGGCAGGGCTAATGAAAAACTGTTTTTT TRBV20-1 . TRBJ1-4 few
CASSLVHTDTQYF TGTGCCAGCAGCTTAGTTCACACAGATACGCAGTATTTT TRBV7-3 . TRBJ2-3 many
CASSQPQETQYF TGTGCCAGCTCACAACCACAAGAGACCCAGTACTTC TRBV18 . TRBJ2-5 many
CASSVETGGQKEKLFF TGTGCCAGCAGCGTAGAAACAGGGGGACAGAAGGAAAAACTGTTTTTT TRBV9 TRBD1 TRBJ1-4 few
CASSTLYNEQFF TGCGCCAGCAGCACTCTTTACAATGAGCAGTTCTTC TRBV4-1 . TRBJ2-1 many
CASSGQSYEQYF TGTGCCAGCAGCGGTCAGAGCTACGAGCAGTACTTC TRBV11-2 . TRBJ2-7 many
CASSTAGRSYKQYF TGTGCCAGTAGTACGGCGGGACGATCCTACAAGCAGTACTTC TRBV19 . TRBJ2-7 few
CAISEYAGASGRETQYF TGTGCCATCAGTGAGTACGCCGGGGCTAGCGGGAGAGAGACCCAGTACTTC TRBV10-3 TRBD2 TRBJ2-5 few
CASSSRRASQGEEQFF TGTGCCAGCAGCTCCCGCCGGGCTAGCCAGGGGGAGGAGCAGTTCTTC TRBV13 TRBD1 TRBJ2-1 many
CASSRDRRGKLFF TGTGCCAGCAGTCGGGACAGACGGGGAAAACTGTTTTTT TRBV3-1 TRBD1 TRBJ1-4 many
CASSLLAGTPGPQNTDTQYF TGTGCCAGCAGTTTATTAGCCGGGACCCCGGGCCCCCAAAACACAGATACGCAGTATTTT TRBV12-3/TRBV12-4 . TRBJ2-3 many
CASSLASTTGYETQYF TGTGCCAGCAGCTTGGCATCGACTACAGGGTACGAGACCCAGTACTTC TRBV5-8 . TRBJ2-5 few
CASSQGAGSGYTF TGTGCCAGCAGCCAAGGAGCGGGGTCCGGCTACACCTTC TRBV14 . TRBJ1-2 .
CSARGLAVRTDTQYF TGCAGTGCTAGAGGACTAGCGGTTCGCACAGATACGCAGTATTTT TRBV20-1 TRBD2 TRBJ2-3 many
CASRWGDTEAFF TGTGCCAGTCGCTGGGGGGACACTGAAGCTTTCTTT TRBV19 . TRBJ1-1 many
CASSGTSGSWTDTQYF TGTGCCAGCAGTGGCACTAGCGGGAGTTGGACAGATACGCAGTATTTT TRBV6-1 TRBD2 TRBJ2-3 many
CASSIDKGLAGDTQYF TGTGCCAGTAGTATAGATAAAGGACTAGCCGGAGATACGCAGTATTTT TRBV19 TRBD2 TRBJ2-3 .
CASSPLTVNTEAFF TGCGCCAGCAGCCCTTTGACGGTGAACACTGAAGCTTTCTTT TRBV5-1 . TRBJ1-1 many
CATTPFPGEGRDTQYF TGTGCCACCACCCCGTTCCCGGGTGAGGGACGGGATACGCAGTATTTT TRBV15 . TRBJ2-3 few
CASSLRATEQYF TGTGCCAGCAGCTTACGGGCTACCGAGCAGTACTTC TRBV7-2 . TRBJ2-7 many
CASTTTGHFTEAFF TGTGCCAGCACCACGACTGGACATTTTACTGAAGCTTTCTTT TRBV28 . TRBJ1-1 many
CSAEYYADKPF TGCAGTGCCGAATATTATGCCGACAAACCCTTC TRBV20-1 . TRBJ1-2 few
CASSSPRDSIYSNQPQHF TGTGCCAGCAGTTCCCCCCGGGACAGTATCTATAGCAATCAGCCCCAGCATTTT TRBV28 TRBD1 TRBJ1-5 .
CAISEGLAGTYEQYF TGTGCCATCAGTGAGGGACTAGCGGGAACCTACGAGCAGTACTTC TRBV10-3 TRBD2 TRBJ2-7 few
CASSLGQGDNQPQHF TGCGCCAGCAGCTTGGGGCAGGGGGACAATCAGCCCCAGCATTTT TRBV5-1 TRBD1 TRBJ1-5 many
CSVAPGNEQFF TGCAGCGTTGCTCCCGGCAATGAGCAGTTCTTC TRBV29-1 . TRBJ2-1 many
CSVFHGLYYGYTF TGCAGCGTTTTCCACGGGCTTTACTATGGCTACACCTTC TRBV29-1 . TRBJ1-2 few
CASSQANRNTEAFF TGTGCCAGCAGCCAAGCGAACAGGAACACTGAAGCTTTCTTT TRBV3-1 . TRBJ1-1 .
CASSLTGRFDTGELFF TGTGCCAGCAGTCTCACAGGGCGATTCGACACCGGGGAGCTGTTTTTT TRBV28 . TRBJ2-2 many
CASSYGDGPLEAFF TGTGCCAGCAGTTACGGGGACGGGCCGCTTGAAGCTTTCTTT TRBV6-6 . TRBJ1-1 many
CASSLGGLGTDTQYF TGTGCCAGCAGTTTGGGGGGACTAGGCACAGATACGCAGTATTTT TRBV28 TRBD2 TRBJ2-3 many
CSARGTRAWTDTQYF TGCAGTGCTAGAGGGACCAGGGCCTGGACAGATACGCAGTATTTT TRBV20-1 . TRBJ2-3 many
CASSIETVPGSPLHF TGTGCCAGTAGTATCGAGACGGTCCCAGGGTCACCCCTCCACTTT TRBV19 . TRBJ1-6 .
CASSPRGRDEQYF TGCGCCAGCAGCCCTAGGGGGCGGGACGAGCAGTACTTC TRBV5-1 TRBD1 TRBJ2-7 many